A selection of T cell receptor beta chains follows, all from one sample in a study of beta chain features in type 1 diabetes. The table came from immunoSEQ multiplex PCR; TCRdb's copy has only in-frame clones and leaves some out. Of a few hundred thousand clones in the sample, around an eighth were seen once. The sample comprised naive CD4+ T cells from blood. The receptors derive from a man aged 18 to 30 in good health. Each CDR3 is given without its conserved first and last residue. A D gene is named only where the DNA matches it firmly.

TRBJ2-3	TRBV7-8	TRBD2	ATIPPIAGGTLNRADTQY
TRBJ1-2	TRBV4-3	-	ASSQLSTNYGYT
TRBJ1-2	TRBV6-5	TRBD1	ASTPLGTGRGYT
TRBJ2-7	TRBV18	TRBD1	ASSPDRVRGEQY
TRBJ1-1	TRBV25-1	-	ASRQAGGENTEAF
TRBJ2-1	TRBV7-2	-	ASSLVARGPYNEQF
TRBJ2-3	TRBV5-1	TRBD1	ASSSYRGSDTQY
TRBJ2-7	TRBV4-2	-	ASSTGTGGEQY
TRBJ2-3	TRBV28	TRBD1	ASSSQGLSTDTQY
TRBJ1-1	TRBV18	TRBD1	ASSPAGGGMNTEAF
TRBJ1-2	TRBV7-2	-	ASRPTADYGYT
TRBJ2-3	TRBV2	-	ASSERRGTDTQY
TRBJ1-5	TRBV2	-	ASSETDSNQPQH
TRBJ1-1	TRBV2	-	ASSYLNTEAF
TRBJ2-1	TRBV11-2	TRBD2	ASSSYGGGADNEQF
TRBJ2-1	TRBV5-6	-	ASSLDRVSNEQF
TRBJ2-1	TRBV7-2	TRBD1	ASSSTGGNEQF
TRBJ1-1	TRBV7-3	TRBD1	ASSRTGGTEAF
TRBJ2-7	TRBV19	TRBD1	ASWDRITYEQY
TRBJ1-2	TRBV28	-	ASADWRGYT
TRBJ1-4	TRBV30	-	ACGQNEKLF
TRBJ2-3	TRBV4-2	TRBD2	ASSPLAGGTDTQY
TRBJ2-7	TRBV27	TRBD2	ASSSPGLADYEQY
TRBJ1-1	TRBV7-3	-	ASSLQEGFTEAF
TRBJ2-5	TRBV30	-	AWGGARRETQY
TRBJ2-5	TRBV4-3	TRBD1	ASKGTEETQY
TRBJ2-5	TRBV18	-	ASSPQRQVRQETQY
TRBJ2-1	TRBV6-6	TRBD2	ASSYTTSGRVSEQF
TRBJ2-1	TRBV15	TRBD1	ATSRDGQGYEQF
TRBJ2-2	TRBV19	TRBD1	ASSPVQGVAGELF
TRBJ2-7	TRBV30	-	ALGLPYEQY
TRBJ2-1	TRBV5-1	-	ASSFTGGAEYNEQF
TRBJ2-2	TRBV5-1	TRBD2	ASSLTSGSTGELF
TRBJ2-7	TRBV28	TRBD2	ASSPDFIAGYEQY